Listed below are T cell receptor beta chains from one sample, sequenced in a study of blood T cell repertoires in COVID-19. Sequenced by immunoSEQ multiplex PCR; TCRdb stores in-frame clones only, minus some. Of over 300,000 clones in the sample, around 90% are singletons; the top ten hold 6.5%. The sample taken for sequencing was peripheral blood. The receptors were sampled from a man aged 18 to 35 with active or convalescent COVID-19. CDR3s include the opening cysteine and the closing phenylalanine or tryptophan. D genes are given only for firm matches. For some rows the clone size is stated as once, few or many, or as a class when expanded; others skip it.

j_call v_call clone_size d_call cdr3_aa cdr3_nt
TRBJ2-2 TRBV18 - - CASSPPWGTTGELFF TGTGCCAGCTCACCACCTTGGGGCACCACCGGGGAGCTGTTTTTT
TRBJ1-2 TRBV7-9 - - CASSFPGLIGYTF TGTGCCAGCAGCTTTCCAGGCCTAATTGGCTACACCTTC
TRBJ2-1 TRBV4-2 - TRBD1 CASSPHGDRGSNEQFF TGTGCCAGCAGCCCCCACGGGGACAGGGGTTCAAATGAGCAGTTCTTC
TRBJ2-3 TRBV28 - TRBD2 CASSLGTSDTQYF TGTGCCAGCAGTTTAGGGACTAGCGATACGCAGTATTTT
TRBJ2-7 TRBV27 - TRBD1 CASSTAGTGSYEQYF TGTGCCAGCAGTACCGCCGGGACAGGCTCCTACGAGCAGTACTTC
TRBJ2-2 TRBV10-3 once TRBD1 CAIRGRQGHTGELFF TGTGCCATCAGGGGCCGACAGGGGCACACCGGGGAGCTGTTTTTT
TRBJ2-7 TRBV4-2 - - CASSQDALSSVSYEQYF TGTGCCAGCAGCCAAGATGCGCTGTCTAGCGTATCCTACGAGCAGTACTTC
TRBJ1-1 TRBV12-3/TRBV12-4 - - CASREYTEAFF TGTGCCAGCAGGGAGTACACTGAAGCTTTCTTT
TRBJ1-1 TRBV19 - - CASSIADRNTEAFF TGTGCCAGTAGTATCGCGGACAGGAACACTGAAGCTTTCTTT
TRBJ1-2 TRBV24-1 - TRBD1 CATSDSPGQGPYGYTF TGTGCCACCAGTGATTCCCCGGGACAGGGGCCCTATGGCTACACCTTC
TRBJ2-2 TRBV4-2 - - CASSQGPPENRGLFF TGTGCCAGCAGCCAAGGTCCTCCGGAAAATAGGGGGCTGTTTTTT
TRBJ2-7 TRBV27 - TRBD1 CASSSGQVRNEQYF TGTGCCAGCAGTTCGGGACAGGTGAGGAACGAGCAGTACTTC
TRBJ2-7 TRBV7-9 - TRBD1 CASSLDRGYEQYF TGTGCCAGCAGCCTGGACAGGGGGTACGAGCAGTACTTC
TRBJ2-2 TRBV4-3 - - CASSQRAVNTGELFF TGCGCCAGCAGCCAGCGGGCCGTTAACACCGGGGAGCTGTTTTTT
TRBJ2-3 TRBV28 - TRBD2 CASIGRRGGLTDTQYF TGTGCCAGCATCGGCAGGCGGGGGGGCCTCACAGATACGCAGTATTTT
TRBJ2-7 TRBV19 - - CASSILETVINEQYF TGTGCCAGTAGTATTCTTGAGACAGTTATCAACGAGCAGTACTTC
TRBJ1-1 TRBV28 few - CASSYGGKGTEAFF TGTGCCAGCAGTTATGGGGGCAAAGGGACTGAAGCTTTCTTT
TRBJ1-2 TRBV19 - - CASSIDRNYGYTF TGTGCCAGTAGTATTGATAGAAACTATGGCTACACCTTC
TRBJ1-1 TRBV11-2 few TRBD1 CASSSRTGKNPEAFF TGTGCCAGCAGCTCCCGGACAGGGAAGAACCCTGAAGCTTTCTTT
TRBJ2-1 TRBV15 - TRBD2 CATSRSRAGGQNEQFF TGTGCCACCAGCAGGTCCAGGGCGGGGGGGCAGAATGAGCAGTTCTTC
TRBJ1-4 TRBV6-5 - TRBD1 CASSRDRGLNEKLFF TGTGCCAGCAGTCGTGACAGGGGACTAAATGAAAAACTGTTTTTT
TRBJ2-1 TRBV3-1/TRBV3-2 - TRBD2 CARPGLAGGHEQFF TGTGCCAGACCCGGTCTAGCGGGGGGGCATGAGCAGTTCTTC
TRBJ1-4 TRBV4-3 few - CASSQQDRTNEKLFF TGCGCCAGCAGCCAACAGGACAGAACTAATGAAAAACTGTTTTTT
TRBJ1-5 TRBV4-1 few - CASSQENPGPRGPQHF TGCGCCAGCAGCCAAGAGAATCCCGGCCCCAGGGGGCCCCAGCATTTT